This TCR beta chain is from a study of tumor and adjacent non-tumor tissue in lung cancer. Overall study: The cohort had approximately 13 adenocarcinoma, 2 squamous cell and 1 small cell patients. On average, productive TCRbeta reads reached a few million per sample. Study results and limitations: Normal lung showed higher cumulative top 100 clone frequency than tumor.

RNA was extracted from bulk tissue without any cell sorting. Trimming cost V 0 bases and J 9 bases, with 17 bases left between them. This CDR3 comprises 14 residues. Germline loops: CDR1 DFQATT, CDR2 SNEGSKA (reference sequence). As to this clonotype: Its cognate antigen is unknown.

TCRbeta libraries were built with three rounds of nested PCR, modified from ARM-PCR. TCRdb redid the calling of the multiplex PCR reads with MiXCR, one entry per CDR3 protein. This table holds approximately 86,000 distinct CDR3 sequences, about two thirds found once. The sequencing sample was made of lung tumor tissue. The TCR comes from a woman between 40 and 50 years old with non-small cell lung cancer. This rearrangement joins TRBV20-1 to TRBJ1-2; D is uncertain. This CDR3 is CSARDRTGRISYTF. CDR3 nucleotides: TGCAGTGCTAGAGATCGAACTGGGAGGATTAGCTACACCTTC.